These T cell receptor beta chains were read from a single sample in a study of OX40 agonist ivuxolimab in advanced cancers. Assay used: immunoSEQ multiplex PCR; TCRdb lists only in-frame clones, some missing. This table holds around 35,000 clones, 81% found once. The sample consisted of CD4+ or CD8+ T cells sorted from blood, taken in a trial of the OX40 agonist ivuxolimab. These receptors originate from an adult with an advanced solid tumor such as melanoma, head and neck, liver or kidney cancer. Both conserved end residues are part of each CDR3. D genes are given only for firm matches. Clone size is stated in some rows and not others, as once, few, many or a class when expanded.

v_call	clone_size	j_call	d_call	cdr3_nt	cdr3_aa
TRBV10-3	NA	TRBJ2-1	NA	TGTGCCATCAGTGCGGGCGGGCAGGGCCCTAACAATGAGCAGTTCTTC	CAISAGGQGPNNEQFF
TRBV5-1	once	TRBJ2-1	NA	TGCGCCAGCAGCTTGGCGGTGGGCGGGAATGAGCAGTTCTTC	CASSLAVGGNEQFF
TRBV6-5	NA	TRBJ2-7	TRBD2	TGTGCCAGCAGTCGGACTAGCGGGGGGCCAACACGGTACTTC	CASSRTSGGPTRYF
TRBV27	once	TRBJ2-5	NA	TGTGCCAGCAGTACAAACAGGTACCAAGAGACCCAGTACTTC	CASSTNRYQETQYF
TRBV6-5	NA	TRBJ1-2	NA	TGTGCCAGCAGTCCGCACATAGCTAACTATGGCTACACCTTC	CASSPHIANYGYTF
TRBV23-1	once	TRBJ2-7	TRBD1	TGCGCCAGCAGAATCCTCCGGGACAGGGGGGATTACGAGCAGTACTTC	CASRILRDRGDYEQYF
TRBV7-2	NA	TRBJ2-7	TRBD2	TGTGCCAGCAGCTTAGGGACTAGCGGGGGGCAAGTGCAGTACTTC	CASSLGTSGGQVQYF
TRBV2	NA	TRBJ1-1	TRBD1	TGTGCCAGCAGTAAGACAGGGATGAACACTGAAGCTTTCTTT	CASSKTGMNTEAFF
TRBV6-1	NA	TRBJ1-2	NA	TGTGCCAGCAGTCCACTAGGGCACTATGGCTACACCTTC	CASSPLGHYGYTF
TRBV28	NA	TRBJ2-2	NA	TGTGCCAGCACGATGCCGGGACGGGGGAACACCGGGGAGCTGTTTTTT	CASTMPGRGNTGELFF
TRBV6-6	few	TRBJ2-5	TRBD2	TGTGCCAGCACCGATAGGGCGGGGGTACAAGAGACCCAGTACTTC	CASTDRAGVQETQYF
TRBV18	NA	TRBJ2-1	TRBD1	TGTGCCAGCTCACCAAGGACAGGGGGCGGTGAGCAGTTCTTC	CASSPRTGGGEQFF
TRBV7-2	NA	TRBJ2-3	NA	TGTGCCAGCAGCTTAGGGCCATCCAGCACAGATACGCAGTATTTT	CASSLGPSSTDTQYF
TRBV6-1	NA	TRBJ1-3	TRBD1	TGTGCCAGCAGTGAAGGCGGGACAGCGGGAAACACCATATATTTT	CASSEGGTAGNTIYF
TRBV20-1	once	TRBJ2-7	NA	TGCAGTACCCGACTCGACTACGAGCAGTACTTC	CSTRLDYEQYF
TRBV28	few	TRBJ1-4	NA	TGTGCCAGCACCTCCCTCGGGGCCGTAATTAATGAAAAACTGTTTTTT	CASTSLGAVINEKLFF
TRBV6-6	NA	TRBJ2-5	TRBD2	TGTGCCAGCAGTTCGCACGGGGGGGAGGAGACCCAGTACTTC	CASSSHGGEETQYF
TRBV7-9	NA	TRBJ1-2	NA	TGTGCCAGCAGCAAACTTCGGGGTGGCTACACCTTC	CASSKLRGGYTF
TRBV28	NA	TRBJ1-5	NA	TGTGCCAGCAGTTTGACAGGTCGGTTACCCCAGCATTTT	CASSLTGRLPQHF
TRBV2	few	TRBJ1-5	NA	TGTGCCAGCAGAAACAGGGTCAATCAGCCCCAGCATTTT	CASRNRVNQPQHF
TRBV6-5	NA	TRBJ2-6	NA	TGTGCCAGCACCCTCGGGCAGACTGGGGCCAACGTCCTGACTTTC	CASTLGQTGANVLTF